The 18 T cell receptor beta chains below were found in one sample sequenced in a study of cytomegalovirus exposure and HLA in healthy donors. Both 60 Vbeta primers and 13 Jbeta primers went into the PCR. The repertoire was sequenced with immunoSEQ multiplex PCR; TCRdb's copy has only in-frame clones and lacks some. Across some 56,000 clones, the top ten clones capture 9% to 15% of the sample. What was sequenced was PBMCs. The receptor source for this set is a woman aged 25 to 39 in good health and CMV-seropositive.

This sequence joins TRBV5-1 and TRBJ1-5; weak D call: TRBD1 (6 bases). The CDR3 spans 15 residues. Trimming took 0 bases from V and 3 from J, leaving 10 bases between them. Germline CDR1 and CDR2: SGHRS and YFSETQ. In nucleotides, the CDR3 is TGCGCCAGCAGCTTGGACGGGGACAACAATCAGCCCCAGCATTTT. It codes for CASSLDGDNNQPQHF.

V is TRBV10-1 and J is TRBJ1-1; TRBD1 matches at 9 bases. Germline V gives CDR1 WNHNN, CDR2 SYGVQD (reference sequence). V trimming: 0 bases; J trimming: 1 base; junction bases outside the gene matches: 12. The CDR3 runs 19 residues. The CDR3: CASSESRYRGPVQNTEAFF. The CDR3 DNA follows: TGCGCCAGCAGTGAGTCGAGATACAGGGGGCCAGTCCAGAACACTGAAGCTTTCTTT.

The V and J genes are TRBV30 and TRBJ2-7; 9 nucleotides match TRBD2. Germline V gives CDR1 GTSNPN, CDR2 SVGIG (reference sequence). The CDR3 sequence is 13 residues long. V lost 1 base, J lost 5 bases, and 3 bases stayed unmatched. CDR3 sequence reads: CAWSGGRVNEQYF. DNA of the CDR3: TGTGCCTGGAGTGGCGGGAGGGTCAACGAGCAGTACTTC.

This chain connects TRBV7-3 to TRBJ2-1; 12 nucleotides line up with TRBD2. The V gene's germline CDR1 is SGHTA and CDR2 FQGTGA. This CDR3 is built from 15 residues. Unmatched junction bases numbered 5, after V lost 5 bases and J lost 6 bases. CDR3 in amino acids: CASSQRLAGVNEQFF. The CDR3 nucleotides are TGTGCCAGCAGCCAAAGACTAGCGGGAGTCAATGAGCAGTTCTTC.

The V and J genes are TRBV12-5 and TRBJ1-1; D gene uncertain. The CDR3 is 15 residues long. V was clipped by 6 bases and J by 11 bases, with 25 bases between them. Per germline, CDR1 LGHNT and CDR2 FRNRAP. CDR3 DNA: TGTGCTAGTGGGATTGGGAGGGTGCTTGCTCCGTTGGCTTTCTTT. It specifies CASGIGRVLAPLAFF.

This chain links TRBV5-1 with TRBJ1-1; D not certain. Germline values: CDR1 SGHRS, CDR2 YFSETQ. The V end lost 0 bases, the J end lost 6 bases, and 6 bases lay between the germline ends. This CDR3 comprises 12 residues. The CDR3 region is CASSLGTSEAFF. In nucleotides, the CDR3 is TGCGCCAGCAGCTTGGGGACTTCTGAAGCTTTCTTT.

This sequence joins TRBV6-1 and TRBJ1-2; D perhaps matches TRBD1 (5 bases). The length of the CDR3 is 15 residues. Deletions cut 0 bases from V and 7 bases from J, with 15 bases between. CDR1 and CDR2 (germline): MNHNS, SASEGT. In DNA, the CDR3 is TGTGCCAGCAGTGAAGCGCTGTGGGCCAGGGTTGGCTACACCTTC. It codes for CASSEALWARVGYTF.

The chain is built from TRBV18 and TRBJ1-4, with D perhaps TRBD1 (6 bases). The CDR3 is 16 residues long. Germline CDR1 is KGHSH and CDR2 is LQKENI. The V end was cut by 0 bases, the J end by 5 bases, with 13 bases between. CDR3 protein: CASSPPVNRENEKLFF. CDR3 nucleotides: TGTGCCAGCTCACCACCCGTGAACAGGGAAAATGAAAAACTGTTTTTT. The full variable domain, completed using reference TRBV18 and TRBJ1-4, is NAGVMQNPRHLVRRRGQEARLRCSPMKGHSHVYWYRQLPEEGLKFMVYLQKENIIDESGMPKERFSAEFPKEGPSILRIQQVVRGDSAAYFCASSPPVNRENEKLFFGSGTQLSVL.

The V gene is TRBV25-1, the J gene TRBJ1-1, with D possibly being TRBD1 (6 bases). Trimming cost V 6 bases and J 6 bases, with 11 bases left between them. This CDR3 has 12 amino acids. The germline V gene has CDR1 MGHDK and CDR2 SYGVNS. The CDR3 region has the DNA TGTGCCAGCAGCCCTACAGGGTCTGAAGCTTTCTTT. Its protein product is CASSPTGSEAFF.

The rearrangement uses TRBV7-9 and TRBJ2-5, with 7 bases matching TRBD2. The CDR3 extends over 14 amino acids. Germline V CDR1 and CDR2: SEHNR, FQNEAQ (reference sequence). With 5 bases clipped from V and 3 bases from J, the junction kept 6 bases outside the gene matches. The CDR3 loop is CASSPSGVEETQYF. The DNA for the CDR3 is TGTGCCAGCAGCCCAAGCGGGGTTGAAGAGACCCAGTACTTC.

The CDR3 loop is CASSRTGGSGRNEQYF. CDR3 nucleotides: TGTGCCAGCAGCCGTACCGGTGGTTCAGGAAGAAACGAGCAGTACTTC. This chain connects TRBV9 to TRBJ2-7; D not certain. V lost 4 bases, J lost 5 bases, and 22 bases lay in between. The CDR3 is 16 residues long. Germline lookup yields CDR1 SGDLS and CDR2 YYNGEE.

The chain links TRBV6-1 to TRBJ1-2, with 7 bases matching TRBD1. V shed 8 bases and J 4 bases; nucleotides not matched to a gene: 7. The length of the CDR3 is 13 residues. Per the germline V gene, CDR1 is MNHNS and CDR2 is SASEGT. CDR3 protein: CASSEGAIYGYTF. The CDR3 DNA sequence: TGTGCCAGCTCTGAGGGGGCCATCTATGGCTACACCTTC.

J is TRBJ2-5 and V is TRBV14; 9 nucleotides line up with TRBD2. Germline V gene data show CDR1 as SGHDN and CDR2 as FVKESK. V shed 2 bases, J shed 5 bases, and the junction held 3 bases outside the gene matches. The CDR3 extends over 14 amino acids. Written as DNA, the CDR3 is TGTGCCAGCAGCCAAAGGGCGGGAGGGGAGACCCAGTACTTC. Its protein is CASSQRAGGETQYF.

The chain uses TRBV21-1 and TRBJ2-7; the table's D call, TRBD2, has no DNA check behind it. TRBV21-1 is a documented pseudogene. This CDR3 has 17 amino acids. The CDR3 reads CASSEPGLAGVDDEQYF. In DNA, the CDR3 is TGTGCCAGCAGCGAGCCGGGACTAGCGGGAGTCGACGACGAGCAGTACTTC.

J is TRBJ2-6 and V is TRBV6-1, with D unclear. Germline V gene data show CDR1 as MNHNS and CDR2 as SASEGT. The CDR3 runs to 15 residues. Between the trimmed V and J ends, which lost 6 bases and 0 bases, there was a span of 9 bases. CDR3 in DNA: TGTGCCAGCAGGTCCGTTAGCTCTGGGGCCAACGTCCTGACTTTC. As protein: CASRSVSSGANVLTF.

CDR3 DNA sequence: TGTGCCACCAGCAGAGAACAGGGGTCCTACAATGAGCAGTTCTTC. This codes for CATSREQGSYNEQFF. The chain carries TRBV15 and TRBJ2-1, with 7 positions matching TRBD1. With V trimmed by 0 bases and J by 1 base, 0 bases remained unmatched. The CDR3 is made up of 15 amino acids. The germline V gene has CDR1 LNHNV and CDR2 YYDKDF (reference sequence).

This chain joins TRBV4-2 and TRBJ2-7, with TRBD2 identical over 12 bases. This CDR3 has 17 residues. Germline V gene sequence: CDR1 LGHNA, CDR2 YNFKEQ. J gave up 3 bases and V 4 bases, and 10 bases lay outside the gene matches. The CDR3 region has the DNA TGTGCCAGCAGCCTCGGGACTTTGACTAGCGGGAGCTACGAGCAGTACTTC. This translates into CASSLGTLTSGSYEQYF.

V gene TRBV5-1 combines with J gene TRBJ2-7; no reliable D call. This CDR3 region has 15 residues. In germline, CDR1 is SGHRS, CDR2 YFSETQ. V lost 0 bases and J lost 0, with 10 bases in between. The chain's CDR3 is CASSLGPGSSYEQYF. The CDR3 nucleotides read TGCGCCAGCAGCTTGGGTCCGGGTAGCTCCTACGAGCAGTACTTC.